Each of the 6 T cell receptor beta chains below was sequenced from the same sample in a study of blood T cell repertoires in COVID-19. Clones were read by immunoSEQ multiplex PCR, and TCRdb kept only the in-frame ones, dropping some. Here the sample spans about 440,000 clones, about 90% being singletons. What was sequenced was PBMCs or T cells enriched from blood (not recorded which). The receptors were sampled from a man aged 18-30 years who had recovered from COVID-19.

The chain links TRBV7-2 to TRBJ2-3; TRBD1 aligns across 7 bases. The CDR3 spans 14 residues. V was clipped by 0 bases and J by 8 bases; unmatched bases: 5. Germline CDR1 and CDR2: SGHTA and FQGNSA. As DNA, the CDR3 is TGTGCCAGCAGCTTAGCGGGGACAGCAGCTACGCAGTATTTT. As protein: CASSLAGTAATQYF.

The chain employs TRBV5-1 and TRBJ2-3; 9 bases line up with TRBD2. The length of the CDR3 is 16 residues. The ends lost 3 bases at V and 2 bases at J; junction bases unmatched: 7. Looked up from germline, CDR1 is SGHRS and CDR2 is YFSETQ. This CDR3 reads CASSSYSGRTTDTQYF. DNA for the CDR3: TGCGCCAGCAGCTCATATAGCGGGAGAACCACAGATACGCAGTATTTT.

The genes are TRBV15 and TRBJ1-2, with TRBD1 as a possible D gene (5 bases). The germline V and J ends were trimmed by 0 bases and 9 bases, with 17 bases remaining between them. CDR3 length equals 15 residues. CDR1 is LNHNV and CDR2 is YYDKDF in the germline V gene (reference sequence). DNA for the CDR3: TGTGCCACCAGCAGAGATCTGGGGGAGGCCTCACGCTACACCTTC. Protein: CATSRDLGEASRYTF. Full variable domain (remainder filled in from reference TRBV15 and TRBJ1-2): DAMVIQNPRYQVTQFGKPVTLSCSQTLNHNVMYWYQQKSSQAPKLLFHYYDKDFNNEADTPDNFQSRRPNTSFCFLDIRSPGLGDTAMYLCATSRDLGEASRYTFGSGTRLTVV.

This clone was detected a few times. The rearrangement uses TRBV2 and TRBJ1-5; D perhaps matches TRBD1 (5 bases). The length of the CDR3 is 14 residues. Germline CDR1 SNHLY, CDR2 FYNNEI. V was clipped by 1 base and J by 7 bases, with 11 bases between them. The CDR3 sequence is CASSEVGSGQPQHF. CDR3 in DNA: TGTGCCAGCAGTGAAGTGGGGTCAGGGCAGCCCCAGCATTTT. Together with reference TRBV2 and TRBJ1-5, the CDR3 gives the full variable domain: EPEVTQTPSHQVTQMGQEVILRCVPISNHLYFYWYRQILGQKVEFLVSFYNNEISEKSEIFDDQFSVERPDGSNFTLKIRSTKLEDSAMYFCASSEVGSGQPQHFGDGTRLSIL.

V is TRBV6-5 and J is TRBJ2-7; 8 bases are shared with TRBD1. The V segment lost 5 bases and the J segment 3 bases; nucleotides outside the gene matches: 6. The CDR3 is 14 amino acids. Per the germline V gene, CDR1 is MNHEY and CDR2 is SVGAGI. The CDR3 sequence: CASSRGDRSYEQYF. Written as DNA, the CDR3 is TGTGCCAGCAGTAGGGGGGACAGGAGCTACGAGCAGTACTTC.

This clone was counted only a few times. This chain uses TRBV6-5 with TRBJ1-5, with D unclear. CDR1 and CDR2 from the germline V gene are MNHEY and SVGAGI. The length of the CDR3 is 13 residues. V was cut by 6 bases and J by 0 bases, with 6 bases left in between. The CDR3 is CASRENSNQPQHF. In DNA form, the CDR3 reads TGTGCCAGCAGGGAGAATAGCAATCAGCCCCAGCATTTT.